The 30 T cell receptor beta chains in this list originate from one sample, sequenced in a study of blood T cell repertoires in COVID-19. Method: immunoSEQ multiplex PCR; TCRdb's copy keeps in-frame clones and lacks some. The sample contains around 49,000 clones, roughly 80% of which appear only once. The sequenced sample was peripheral blood. The receptors here all came from an older woman with acute or convalescent COVID-19.

CDR3 in amino acids: CASKRRRDREYTQYF. DNA of the CDR3: TGTGCCAGCAAGCGAAGACGGGACAGGGAGTATACGCAGTATTTT. This rearrangement joins TRBV2 to TRBJ2-3, with 9 nucleotides matching TRBD1. Germline CDR1 is SNHLY and CDR2 is FYNNEI. With V trimmed by 7 bases and J by 7 bases, 12 bases remained unmatched. The CDR3 is 15 residues long.

This clone was detected only a few times. The junction and the germline gene differ at one end; a read error may be behind it. The V call is TRBV7-7, the J call TRBJ2-5, with 8 bases that match TRBD2. Germline CDR1 SSHAT, CDR2 FNYEAQ (reference sequence). The CDR3 length is 17 residues. The chain's CDR3 is CASSPAGGKLAAKTQYF. CDR3 nucleotide sequence: TGTGCTAGCAGCCCCGCCGGGGGCAAACTAGCGGCAAAGACCCAGTACTTC.

The J gene is TRBJ2-6, the V gene TRBV7-2; maybe TRBD1 (6 bases). The CDR3 has 17 amino acids. The germline V gene encodes CDR1 SGHTA and CDR2 FQGNSA. Deletions cut 4 bases from V and 0 bases from J, with 13 bases between. CDR3 loop: CASSSRDIYSGANVLTF. CDR3 in DNA: TGTGCCAGCAGCTCCAGGGACATTTACTCTGGGGCCAACGTCCTGACTTTC.

This chain uses TRBV12-3 or TRBV12-4 with TRBJ1-1; D perhaps matches TRBD1 (5 bases). V lost 5 bases to trimming and J lost 3 bases, with 10 bases between them. The CDR3 is made up of 13 amino acids. CDR3 region: CASSQTGDTEAFF. The CDR3 region has the DNA TGTGCCAGCAGTCAAACGGGGGACACTGAAGCTTTCTTT.

The chain joins TRBV5-1 to TRBJ1-3; the match to TRBD1 covers 7 bases. Trimming took 4 bases from V and 1 from J; bases not matched to a gene: 8. Per the germline V gene, CDR1 is SGHRS and CDR2 is YFSETQ. The CDR3 contains 16 residues. The CDR3 sequence: CASSINQGESGNTIYF. CDR3 in DNA: TGCGCCAGCAGCATAAACCAGGGGGAGTCTGGAAACACCATATATTTT.

This rearrangement joins TRBV5-4 to TRBJ2-1, with 10 nucleotides matching TRBD2. Trimming cost V 7 bases and J 6 bases; bases outside gene matches: 4. The germline gives CDR1 SGHNT, CDR2 YYREEE (reference sequence). CDR3 size: 13 residues. As DNA, the CDR3 is TGTGCCAGCTCTAGCGGGGGACTCAATGAGCAGTTCTTC. It encodes CASSSGGLNEQFF. Combining the CDR3 with reference TRBV5-4 and TRBJ2-1 gives the whole variable domain ETGVTQSPTHLIKTRGQQVTLRCSSQSGHNTVSWYQQALGQGPQFIFQYYREEENGRGNFPPRFSGLQFPNYSSELNVNALELDDSALYLCASSSGGLNEQFFGPGTRLTVL.

This clone appeared a few times. The rearrangement links TRBV15 to TRBJ1-1; TRBD1 is a possible D gene (6 bases). The CDR3 is made up of 16 amino acids. Per the germline V gene, CDR1 is LNHNV and CDR2 is YYDKDF (reference sequence). The V end lost 0 bases, the J end lost 4 bases, and 15 bases lay between the germline ends. CDR3 loop: CATSRDRGTGSTEAFF. CDR3 DNA: TGTGCCACCAGCAGAGACAGGGGAACAGGGTCCACTGAAGCTTTCTTT.

V and J are TRBV6-5 and TRBJ2-3; D may be TRBD1 (7 bases). This CDR3 region has 15 residues. Deletions cut 2 bases from V and 3 bases from J, with 12 bases between. Germline values: CDR1 MNHEY, CDR2 SVGAGI. CDR3 sequence (DNA): TGTGCCAGCAGTTACCGGGCAGGGGGGACAGATACGCAGTATTTT. Its translation is CASSYRAGGTDTQYF.

This clone was observed a few times. The genes are TRBV13 and TRBJ1-1; no reliable D call. The CDR3 is 13 amino acids. Trimming cost V 5 bases and J 4 bases, with 11 bases left between them. Germline values: CDR1 PRHDT, CDR2 FYEKMQ (reference sequence). The CDR3 here is CASSLTEGTEAFF. In nucleotides, the CDR3 is TGTGCCAGCAGCCTCACTGAGGGCACTGAAGCTTTCTTT.

This clone was observed once. The chain joins TRBV5-1 to TRBJ2-1; TRBD2 aligns across 8 bases. V trimming: 0 bases; J trimming: 5 bases; junction bases outside the gene matches: 4. In germline, CDR1 is SGHRS, CDR2 YFSETQ. This CDR3 is built from 15 residues. CDR3 bases: TGCGCCAGCAGCTTGGCCGGGGGGGAAAACAATGAGCAGTTCTTC. Its protein product is CASSLAGGENNEQFF.

V is TRBV5-8 and J is TRBJ1-2; D possibly corresponds to TRBD1 (6 bases). Trimming pared 4 bases from V and 2 bases from J, leaving 12 bases between. Per the germline V gene, CDR1 is SGHTS and CDR2 is YDEGEE. The CDR3 totals 14 residues. The CDR3 nucleotides read TGTGCCAGCAGCCTAAATGACAGGAACTATGGCTACACCTTC. It is translated as CASSLNDRNYGYTF.

This clone occurred a few times. The rearrangement links TRBV14 to TRBJ1-4; TRBD1 matches at 8 bases. The CDR3 runs to 17 residues. V shed 2 bases and J 7 bases; nucleotides not matched to a gene: 12. Looked up from germline, CDR1 is SGHDN and CDR2 is FVKESK. DNA of the CDR3: TGTGCCAGCAGCCAACGCAACAGACAGGGGATTGTTGAAAAACTGTTTTTT. This gives the protein CASSQRNRQGIVEKLFF.

The chain joins TRBV7-2 to TRBJ1-5; 10 bases match TRBD1. This CDR3 has 15 amino acids. Germline V gene sequence: CDR1 SGHTA, CDR2 FQGNSA. Trimming at V came to 6 bases and at J to 0 bases, leaving 2 bases not matched to a gene. In nucleotides, the CDR3 is TGTGCCAGCAGGCGACAGGGGGCTAGCAATCAGCCCCAGCATTTT. Translating it yields CASRRQGASNQPQHF.

The J gene is TRBJ2-7, the V gene TRBV6-5; 9 positions match TRBD1. Germline V gene sequence: CDR1 MNHEY, CDR2 SVGAGI. The CDR3 is made up of 14 amino acids. J lost 1 base, V lost 4 bases, and 2 bases had no gene match. For the CDR3, the DNA is TGTGCCAGCAGTTCCGACAGGGGGTCCTACGAGCAGTACTTC. It translates to CASSSDRGSYEQYF.

The chain links TRBV19 to TRBJ2-2; D may be TRBD1 (5 bases). The germline CDR1 and CDR2 sequences are LNHDA and SQIVND (reference sequence). The V end lost 4 bases, the J end lost 6 bases, and 15 bases lay between the germline ends. The CDR3 has 15 residues. CDR3 residues: CASSTLLLGAGELFF. Here the CDR3 DNA reads TGTGCCAGTAGTACACTCCTCTTAGGGGCCGGGGAGCTGTTTTTT.

This sequence joins TRBV4-1 and TRBJ1-2, with D possibly matching TRBD1 (6 bases). The CDR3 sequence is 17 residues long. Per the germline V gene, CDR1 is MGHRA and CDR2 is YSYEKL. Trimming removed 3 bases from V and 4 bases from J, with 21 bases in between. The CDR3 coding sequence is TGCGCCAGCAGCCATGCCGCGCGGGGGGCCGCATCCTATGGCTACACCTTC. This codes for CASSHAARGAASYGYTF.

This chain connects TRBV4-1 to TRBJ2-5, with TRBD1 matching over 10 bases. Germline lookup yields CDR1 MGHRA and CDR2 YSYEKL. V was clipped by 5 bases and J by 5 bases; unmatched bases: 5. The CDR3 is 14 residues long. CDR3 coding DNA: TGCGCCAGCAGCGGACGGGGACAGGGGGAGACCCAGTACTTC. This codes for CASSGRGQGETQYF.

The chain couples TRBV6-6 to TRBJ1-1; weak D call: TRBD1 (5 bases). Trimming stripped 2 bases from V and 7 bases from J, with 20 bases between. The germline V gene encodes CDR1 MNHNY and CDR2 SVGAGI (reference sequence). The CDR3 has 16 residues. CDR3 in amino acids: CASSYGQGGVISEAFF. DNA of the CDR3: TGTGCCAGCAGTTACGGGCAGGGAGGCGTAATCAGTGAAGCTTTCTTT.

The chain carries TRBV5-1 and TRBJ1-1; D is perhaps TRBD1 (6 bases). In germline, CDR1 is SGHRS, CDR2 YFSETQ. CDR3 length: 13 residues. V lost 7 bases and J 8 bases, leaving 18 bases between the germline ends. Written as DNA, the CDR3 is TGCGCCAGCCGGGGTTTTACCGACAGGGAAGCTTTCTTT. It translates to CASRGFTDREAFF.

The chain has TRBV7-3 and TRBJ1-5, with D possibly TRBD1 on 6 matching bases. Germline lookup yields CDR1 SGHTA and CDR2 FQGTGA. CDR3 length equals 13 residues. Trimming took 0 bases from V and 6 from J, leaving 6 bases between them. This CDR3 is CASSLTRGQPQHF. The CDR3 DNA reads as TGTGCCAGCAGCTTAACCAGGGGTCAGCCCCAGCATTTT. The variable domain in full, with the rest retrieved from reference TRBV7-3 and TRBJ1-5, is GAGVSQTPSNKVTEKGKYVELRCDPISGHTALYWYRQSLGQGPEFLIYFQGTGAADDSGLPNDRFFAVRPEGSVSTLKIQRTERGDSAVYLCASSLTRGQPQHFGDGTRLSIL.

The chain combines TRBV11-2 with TRBJ1-1; a weak D match, TRBD1 (5 bases). Per germline, CDR1 SGHAT and CDR2 FQNNGV. Trimming left V 4 bases short and J 5 bases short, with 14 bases between. The CDR3 is 14 amino acids. The CDR3 here is CASSYHRSGTEAFF. In nucleotides, the CDR3 is TGTGCCAGCAGCTATCACAGGAGTGGGACTGAAGCTTTCTTT.

V usage is TRBV30 and J usage is TRBJ1-6; D ambiguous. The CDR3 sequence is 16 residues long. CDR1 and CDR2 from the germline V gene are GTSNPN and SVGIG (reference sequence). V was clipped by 6 bases and J by 0 bases, with 15 bases between them. The CDR3 bases are TGTGCCTGCCACCCTTCGCGGAGCTCCTATAATTCACCCCTCCACTTT. Translated: CACHPSRSSYNSPLHF. The whole variable domain, remainder taken from reference TRBV30 and TRBJ1-6, is SQTIHQWPATLVQPVGSPLSLECTVEGTSNPNLYWYRQAAGRGLQLLFYSVGIGQISSEVPQNLSASRPQDRQFILSSKKLLLSDSGFYLCACHPSRSSYNSPLHFGNGTRLTVT.

This clone was found once. The chain recombines TRBV18 with TRBJ2-1, with a tentative D call TRBD2 (6 bases). The ends were cut back, 2 bases at V and 12 bases at J, with 8 bases in the middle. CDR3 length: 11 amino acids. The V gene's germline CDR1 is KGHSH and CDR2 LQKENI. CDR3 bases: TGTGCCAGCTCACCAGTCGGGGGGCAGTTCTTC. Translated: CASSPVGGQFF.

The chain joins TRBV9 to TRBJ1-1; D possibly corresponds to TRBD1 (6 bases). The germline V gene encodes CDR1 SGDLS and CDR2 YYNGEE. Trimming took off 3 bases at V and 4 bases at J, with 13 bases between the two ends. The CDR3 length is 14 residues. CDR3 in amino acids: CASSATNRATEAFF. The CDR3 DNA reads as TGTGCCAGCAGCGCTACCAACAGGGCCACTGAAGCTTTCTTT. Variable domain in full (rest from reference TRBV9 and TRBJ1-1): DSGVTQTPKHLITATGQRVTLRCSPRSGDLSVYWYQQSLDQGLQFLIQYYNGEERAKGNILERFSAQQFPDLHSELNLSSLELGDSALYFCASSATNRATEAFFGQGTRLTVV.

This clone was seen a handful of times. The chain carries TRBV19 and TRBJ2-3; D possibly corresponds to TRBD2 (5 bases). This CDR3 has 15 residues. CDR1 LNHDA and CDR2 SQIVND come from the germline V gene (reference sequence). V gave up 7 bases and J gave up 4 bases, with 18 bases separating them. CDR3: CASNFRGSSSDTQYF. The CDR3 DNA reads TGTGCCAGTAACTTCCGAGGGAGCTCGTCAGATACGCAGTATTTT.

CDR3 DNA sequence: TGTGCCAGCAGACCCTTCAGGGGAAACACTGAAGCTTTCTTT. Translated, it gives CASRPFRGNTEAFF. The chain couples TRBV6-5 to TRBJ1-1, with a possible D match to TRBD1 (6 bases). The CDR3 has 14 amino acids. Deletions cut 6 bases from V and 2 bases from J, with 13 bases between. The V gene's germline CDR1 is MNHEY and CDR2 SVGAGI.

This rearrangement joins TRBV10-3 to TRBJ1-2; D gene ambiguous. This CDR3 is built from 14 residues. Per germline, CDR1 ENHRY and CDR2 SYGVKD. With 2 bases removed from V and 8 bases from J, the gap between germline ends came to 15 bases. The chain's CDR3 is CAISETELGGGYTF. For the CDR3, the DNA is TGTGCCATCAGTGAGACAGAGCTTGGAGGCGGCTACACCTTC.

The chain uses TRBV21-1 and TRBJ2-7; the table assigns TRBD2, which was not confirmed against the DNA. TRBV21-1 represents a pseudogene. The length of the CDR3 is 19 residues. The CDR3 loop reads CASSKRVAGSGVTAYEQYF. The CDR3 DNA is TGTGCCAGCAGCAAACGGGTAGCGGGATCAGGGGTTACCGCGTACGAGCAGTACTTC.

This clone was seen just once. V and J are TRBV25-1 and TRBJ1-1, with 10 bases aligning to TRBD1. The CDR3 is 13 amino acids. J was trimmed by 8 bases and V by 10 bases; bases with no gene match: 10. The germline gives CDR1 MGHDK, CDR2 SYGVNS. The CDR3 bases are TGTGCCACCAGATCGACAGGGGGCTCCGAAGCTTTCTTT. It is translated as CATRSTGGSEAFF.

Only a few counts were recorded for this clone. The gene calls are TRBV23-1 and TRBJ2-7; weak D call: TRBD1 (5 bases). TRBV23-1 is placed among ORFs of uncertain function. Trimming pared 2 bases from V and 3 bases from J, leaving 8 bases between. This CDR3 is built from 13 residues. The CDR3 nucleotides are TGCGCCAGCAGTCAAGACAGCTACTACGAGCAGTACTTC. This encodes CASSQDSYYEQYF.